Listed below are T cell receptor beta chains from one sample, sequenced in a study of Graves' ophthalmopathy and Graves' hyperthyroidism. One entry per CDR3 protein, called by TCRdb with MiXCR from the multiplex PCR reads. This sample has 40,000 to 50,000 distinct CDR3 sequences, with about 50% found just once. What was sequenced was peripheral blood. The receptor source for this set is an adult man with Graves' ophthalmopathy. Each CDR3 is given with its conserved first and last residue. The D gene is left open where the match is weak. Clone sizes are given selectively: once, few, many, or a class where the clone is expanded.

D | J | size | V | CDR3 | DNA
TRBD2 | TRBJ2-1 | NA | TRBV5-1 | CASGGLAGGFYNEQFF | TGCGCCAGCGGAGGGCTAGCGGGAGGGTTCTACAATGAGCAGTTCTTC
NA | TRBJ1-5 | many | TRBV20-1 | CSASNDGQPGQPQHF | TGCAGTGCTAGCAATGACGGACAGCCAGGTCAGCCCCAGCATTTT
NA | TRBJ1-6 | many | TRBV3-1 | CASSPRPEAPLHF | TGTGCCAGCAGCCCAAGACCCGAGGCGCCCCTCCACTTT
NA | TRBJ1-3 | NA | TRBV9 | CASSGGDAGGAIYF | TGTGCCAGCAGCGGAGGCGATGCGGGAGGGGCCATATATTTT
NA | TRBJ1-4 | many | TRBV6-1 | CASSPSLSNEKLFF | TGTGCCAGCAGTCCAAGTCTATCTAATGAAAAACTGTTTTTT
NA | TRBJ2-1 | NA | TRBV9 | CASSVGWHGGDEQFF | TGTGCCAGCAGCGTAGGCTGGCACGGAGGGGATGAGCAGTTCTTC
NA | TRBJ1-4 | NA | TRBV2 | CASSDEGRFNEKLFF | TGTGCCAGCAGTGATGAGGGCAGATTTAATGAAAAACTGTTTTTT
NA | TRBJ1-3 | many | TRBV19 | CASTRVSGNTIYF | TGTGCCAGTACACGGGTCTCTGGAAACACCATATATTTT
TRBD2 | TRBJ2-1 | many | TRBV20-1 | CSARDGTSGRNEQFF | TGCAGTGCTAGAGATGGGACTAGCGGGAGGAATGAGCAGTTCTTC
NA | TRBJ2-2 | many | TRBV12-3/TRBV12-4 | CASSSHIQNTGELFF | TGTGCCAGCAGTTCCCACATACAAAACACCGGGGAGCTGTTTTTT
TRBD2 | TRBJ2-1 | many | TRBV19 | CASSKTGLAGNEQFF | TGTGCCAGTAGTAAAACGGGACTAGCGGGCAATGAGCAGTTCTTC
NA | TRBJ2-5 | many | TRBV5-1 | CASSLMGQNQETQYF | TGCGCCAGCAGCTTAATGGGTCAGAATCAAGAGACCCAGTACTTC
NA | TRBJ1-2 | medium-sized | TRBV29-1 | CSVEAARGYGGYTF | TGCAGCGTTGAAGCGGCCAGGGGATACGGTGGCTACACCTTC
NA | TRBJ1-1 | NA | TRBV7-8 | CASSTRDTEAFF | TGTGCCAGCAGCACCCGGGACACTGAAGCTTTCTTT